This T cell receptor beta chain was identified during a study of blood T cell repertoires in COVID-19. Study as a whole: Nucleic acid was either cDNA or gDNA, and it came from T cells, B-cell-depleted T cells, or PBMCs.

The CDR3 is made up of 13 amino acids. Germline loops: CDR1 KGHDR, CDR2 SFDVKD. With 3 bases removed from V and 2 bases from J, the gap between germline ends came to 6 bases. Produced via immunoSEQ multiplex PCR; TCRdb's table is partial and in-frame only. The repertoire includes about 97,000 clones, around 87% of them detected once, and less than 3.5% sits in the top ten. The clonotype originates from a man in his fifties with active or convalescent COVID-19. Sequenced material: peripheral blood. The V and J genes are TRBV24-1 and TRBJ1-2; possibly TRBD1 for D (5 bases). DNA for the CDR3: TGTGCCACCAGTGATACAGGAAACTATGGCTACACCTTC. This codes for CATSDTGNYGYTF.